This TCR beta chain was recorded in a study of blood T cell repertoires in COVID-19. This CDR3 region has 15 residues. V dropped 4 bases and J dropped 8 bases, with 15 bases sitting between them. Germline V gene lookup returns CDR1 MDHEN and CDR2 SYDVKM. As originally analysed: Amplification from reference gene primers served as the basis for estimated nucleated cell counts. Measured with immunoSEQ multiplex PCR; TCRdb has only the in-frame clones, and not every one. V and J calls and clone size are as listed in that table; D and trimming were resolved from the DNA. The sample lists tens of thousands of clones; roughly 80% were seen once.

Sequences were obtained from PBMCs or T cells enriched from blood (not recorded which). The source of this sequence is a woman between 40 and 55 years old with acute COVID-19. The chain combines TRBV28 with TRBJ1-6; D perhaps matches TRBD1 (5 bases). The CDR3 here is CASSSPTGGHSPLHF. CDR3 in DNA: TGTGCCAGCAGTTCCCCGACGGGGGGACATTCACCCCTCCACTTT.